Given below is one T cell receptor beta chain in context. V was shortened by 6 bases and J by 2 bases, with 14 bases between the two germline ends. The CDR3 has 15 residues. CDR1 and CDR2 from the germline V gene are LNHDA and SQIVND (reference sequence). The study drew participants aged 18 to 89 years from 20 to 30 US areas. Cohort placement rested on clinical history that participants reported themselves. The table came from immunoSEQ multiplex PCR; TCRdb's copy has only in-frame clones and leaves some out. This table has 140,000 or so clones, 85% to 90% appearing once. The data originate from a study of blood T cell repertoires in COVID-19.

The origin of this receptor is a man in his fifties or sixties who had recovered from COVID-19. Material for sequencing was PBMCs or T cells enriched from blood (not recorded which). The J gene is TRBJ1-5, the V gene TRBV19, with D perhaps matching TRBD1 (5 bases). CDR3 DNA sequence: TGTGCCAGTAGCAACCAGGGTGTTGGCAATCAGCCCCAGCATTTT. The encoded protein is CASSNQGVGNQPQHF.